These T cell receptor beta chains were read from a single sample in a study of shared clonotypes between healthy human individuals. Generated by immunoSEQ multiplex PCR, the TCRdb table keeps only in-frame clones and is missing some. The data show some 1,900,000 clones, with approximately 94% seen just once and 1% to 1.5% held by the top ten. The sample comprised naive CD8+ T cells sorted from blood. These receptors came from a man between 18 and 29 years old in good health. Both conserved end residues are part of each CDR3. A D gene is named only where the DNA matches it firmly. Rows give clone size only sometimes, using once, few, many, or a class for an expanded clone.

V	J	size	D	DNA	CDR3
TRBV5-1	TRBJ1-1	.	TRBD1	TGCGCCAGCAGGTTGACAGGGCAAACTGAAGCTTTCTTT	CASRLTGQTEAFF
TRBV9	TRBJ2-3	once	.	TGTGCCAGCAGCGTCTCGGGAGGCACAGATACGCAGTATTTT	CASSVSGGTDTQYF
TRBV5-6	TRBJ2-1	once	.	TGTGCCAGCAGCTTGACGATCGGGTTTACCTACAATGAGCAGTTCTTC	CASSLTIGFTYNEQFF
TRBV11-2	TRBJ2-7	.	.	TGTGCCAGCAGCTTTAGCCGAGGGTACGAGCAGTACTTC	CASSFSRGYEQYF
TRBV6-1	TRBJ1-5	.	TRBD1	TGTGCCAGCAGTGAACTATCCGACAGGGGCAATCAGCCCCAGCATTTT	CASSELSDRGNQPQHF
TRBV11-2	TRBJ2-5	once	.	TGTGCCAGCAGCACCGCAGGGGGGAGGGAGACCCAGTACTTC	CASSTAGGRETQYF
TRBV7-9	TRBJ2-3	.	TRBD2	TGTGCCAGCAGCCCGGCTGGGTCTAGCGGATATAGCACAGATACGCAGTATTTT	CASSPAGSSGYSTDTQYF
TRBV19	TRBJ2-3	.	.	TGTGCCAGTAGTGCCAACCTATTAACAGATACGCAGTATTTT	CASSANLLTDTQYF
TRBV27	TRBJ2-2	.	.	TGTGCCAGCAGTTTTATAGGCGGGGCTAGCACCGGGGAGCTGTTTTTT	CASSFIGGASTGELFF
TRBV4-3	TRBJ2-7	.	.	TGCGCCAGCAGCCAAGATTGGGAAAACTACGAGCAGTACTTC	CASSQDWENYEQYF
TRBV30	TRBJ2-5	.	.	TGTGCCTGGAGTGTTGGTCTCAACCAAGAGACCCAGTACTTC	CAWSVGLNQETQYF
TRBV29-1	TRBJ2-7	.	.	TGCAGCGTTGTAGGGGGGGCGTTAGAGCAGTACTTC	CSVVGGALEQYF
TRBV7-2	TRBJ2-7	.	.	TGTGCCAGCAGCTTTGGGGGAGTCGGATACGAGCAGTACTTC	CASSFGGVGYEQYF
TRBV29-1	TRBJ2-5	.	.	TGCAGCGTTGATTCAGGGGGGGGGCAAGAGACCCAGTACTTC	CSVDSGGGQETQYF
TRBV27	TRBJ2-4	.	.	TGTGCCAGCAGTTTATCGGTTCAGGGCCAGGACATTCAGTACTTC	CASSLSVQGQDIQYF
TRBV4-1	TRBJ2-7	.	TRBD1	TGCGCCAGCAGCCCGGGACAGGGTTTCGGATACGAGCAGTACTTC	CASSPGQGFGYEQYF
TRBV7-2	TRBJ2-7	.	TRBD2	TGTGCCAGCAGCTTAGGAGTCGGGGGGGTTTTGAGGGAATACGAGCAGTACTTC	CASSLGVGGVLREYEQYF
TRBV29-1	TRBJ1-5	few	.	TGCAGCGTAGCACAAGGCCTCAATCAGCCCCAGCATTTT	CSVAQGLNQPQHF
TRBV5-6	TRBJ2-5	.	.	TGTGCCAGCAGCTTGGGGACAGCGCAAGAGACCCAGTACTTC	CASSLGTAQETQYF
TRBV7-9	TRBJ1-1	.	.	TGTGCCAGCAGCTTTCCCGGGACACACCACACTGAAGCTTTCTTT	CASSFPGTHHTEAFF
TRBV6-6	TRBJ1-5	.	TRBD1	TGTGCCAGCAGGCGAACCGGGACAGGGGATCAGCCCCAGCATTTT	CASRRTGTGDQPQHF
TRBV9	TRBJ1-6	once	TRBD1	TGTGCCAGCAGCGTAGGAAGACAGGGAGGGAATTCACCCCTCCACTTT	CASSVGRQGGNSPLHF
TRBV2	TRBJ2-1	.	.	TGTGCTGCCCTCGACTCCCACGGTGAGCAGTTCTTC	CAALDSHGEQFF
TRBV29-1	TRBJ2-1	.	.	TGCAGCGTTGAGCAGGGGAGGGGTAATGAGCAGTTCTTC	CSVEQGRGNEQFF
TRBV10-3	TRBJ2-1	.	.	TGTGCCATCAGTGAAGATCAGGTCGCGAGCTCCTACAATGAGCAGTTCTTC	CAISEDQVASSYNEQFF
TRBV4-1	TRBJ1-4	.	.	TGCGCCAGCAGCCAAGTTGGGGCACGAGAAAAACTGTTTTTT	CASSQVGAREKLFF
TRBV9	TRBJ2-7	.	.	TGTGCCAACAGCGTAGGGGATCCCTACGAGCAGTACTTC	CANSVGDPYEQYF